The 19 T cell receptor beta chains below all came from one sample that was sequenced in a study of sequential checkpoint blockade in melanoma (dated by TCRdb to between 2017 and 2020). The library was generated by the immunoSEQ multiplex PCR assay. The table comes from immuneACCESS by way of TCRdb, which keeps in-frame sequences with V and J called. Part of the clones is missing from these tables; in studies checked, under half for an unresolved V gene and the rest for unknown reasons. The sample table shows thousands of clones, and around a quarter are seen once. The ten most abundant clones make up roughly 15% of the sample. Sample treatment or condition, as interpreted from the label and publication: randomized to nivolumab then ipilimumab (arm A) or the reverse (arm B). The sample in question was tumor tissue (inferred from file names), obtained from a patient given nivolumab and ipilimumab in sequence. The receptor source for this set is a human donor with melanoma.

CDR3 in amino acids: CASKGTDSNQPQHF. In DNA, the CDR3 is TGTGCCAGTAAGGGGACAGATAGCAATCAGCCCCAGCATTTT. The gene calls are TRBV12-2 and TRBJ1-5; the table's D gene call, TRBD1, was not cross checked with the DNA. TRBV12-2 constitutes a pseudogene. The CDR3 is made up of 14 amino acids.

This clone appeared a few times. The chain is built from TRBV14 and TRBJ1-2; D remains ambiguous. The germline V gene has CDR1 SGHDN and CDR2 FVKESK. The CDR3 spans 16 residues. V was trimmed by 0 bases and J by 3 bases, leaving 14 bases between them. The CDR3 nucleotides read TGTGCCAGCAGCCAAGATTCGTACAGAGGATACTATGGCTACACCTTC. Encoded protein: CASSQDSYRGYYGYTF.

By share, this clone counts as medium-sized. The V call is TRBV11-3, the J call TRBJ2-3; TRBD1 aligns across 8 bases. The CDR3 consists of 17 residues. After removal of 6 bases from V and 1 base from J, the junction contained 12 bases not matched to a gene. CDR1 and CDR2 from the germline V gene are SGHNT and YENEEA. DNA of the CDR3: TGTGCCAGCAGTAGGGCCCCCGGGACAGGCGGCACAGATACGCAGTATTTT. It yields the protein CASSRAPGTGGTDTQYF.

The V call is TRBV30, the J call TRBJ2-3, with D perhaps matching TRBD1 (5 bases). The germline V gene has CDR1 GTSNPN and CDR2 SVGIG (reference sequence). Trimming removed 5 bases from V and 0 bases from J, with 9 bases in between. CDR3 length: 13 residues. The DNA for the CDR3 is TGTGCCTGGTCTTGGGGCAGCACAGATACGCAGTATTTT. Translated: CAWSWGSTDTQYF.

At least ten counts were recorded for this clone. The chain joins TRBV11-3 to TRBJ1-1; TRBD1 matches 8 bases. This CDR3 region has 15 residues. Per germline, CDR1 SGHNT and CDR2 YENEEA. Trimming at V came to 5 bases and at J to 3 bases, leaving 8 bases not matched to a gene. This CDR3 is CASSLGRTGHTEAFF. In DNA form, the CDR3 reads TGTGCCAGCAGCCTGGGAAGGACAGGGCACACTGAAGCTTTCTTT.

This clone has more than one count but fewer than ten. V usage is TRBV6-8 and J usage is TRBJ2-2; D is perhaps TRBD2 (7 bases). With 2 bases removed from V and 5 bases from J, the gap between germline ends came to 15 bases. Germline CDR1 and CDR2: MNHGY and SAAAGT. CDR3 length: 16 amino acids. CDR3 in DNA: TGTGCCAGCAGTTACCCGGCGGGGGCTTTGACCGGGGAGCTGTTTTTT. It translates to CASSYPAGALTGELFF.

This clone showed up just a few times. CDR3 protein: CASSWEASGGSYEQYF. As DNA, the CDR3 is TGTGCCAGCAGCTGGGAAGCGAGCGGGGGTTCCTACGAGCAGTACTTC. J is TRBJ2-7 and V is TRBV11-3; 8 bases match TRBD2. Unmatched junction bases numbered 9, after V lost 4 bases and J lost 1 base. The CDR3 is made up of 16 amino acids. Germline V gives CDR1 SGHNT, CDR2 YENEEA.

The chain combines TRBV19 with TRBJ2-5, with 9 bases identical to TRBD1. Germline V gene sequence: CDR1 LNHDA, CDR2 SQIVND (reference sequence). This CDR3 comprises 15 residues. After removal of 10 bases from V and 2 bases from J, the junction contained 11 bases not matched to a gene. The CDR3 DNA reads as TGTGCCACCTCTCAGAGAGGGACAGGGCAAGAGACCCAGTACTTC. Translating it yields CATSQRGTGQETQYF. Supplemented by reference TRBV19 and TRBJ2-5, the full variable domain reads DGGITQSPKYLFRKEGQNVTLSCEQNLNHDAMYWYRQDPGQGLRLIYYSQIVNDFQKGDIAEGYSVSREKKESFPLTVTSAQKNPTAFYLCATSQRGTGQETQYFGPGTRLLVL.

The chain joins TRBV6-8 to TRBJ2-1; 9 bases fit TRBD1. This CDR3 region has 14 residues. Germline values: CDR1 MNHGY, CDR2 SAAAGT. V dropped 8 bases and J dropped 7; count of bases not matched to a gene: 9. CDR3 DNA sequence: TGTGCCAGCGGACCACAGGGGGCGCGTAATGAGCAGTTCTTC. Its protein product is CASGPQGARNEQFF.

The V and J genes are TRBV19 and TRBJ2-3; 7 bases align to TRBD1. Trimming at V came to 8 bases and at J to 0 bases, leaving 20 bases not matched to a gene. Germline V gene lookup returns CDR1 LNHDA and CDR2 SQIVND (reference sequence). The CDR3 totals 19 residues. The CDR3 loop is CASSKRSGTATASTDTQYF. The DNA of the CDR3 is TGTGCCAGTTCCAAACGATCGGGGACAGCTACGGCTAGCACAGATACGCAGTATTTT.

This clone was counted ten times or more. The chain is built from TRBV7-7 and TRBJ2-5; 8 bases match TRBD2. CDR1 is SSHAT, CDR2 FNYEAQ, per germline (reference sequence). This CDR3 has 15 residues. Germline trimming cut 3 bases from V and 4 bases from J; bases unmatched to any gene: 7. CDR3 loop: CASSLGAGTRETQYF. The CDR3 DNA sequence: TGTGCCAGCAGCTTGGGGGCGGGGACTAGAGAGACCCAGTACTTC.

This clone was detected a few times. The V gene is TRBV11-3, the J gene TRBJ1-2; a possible D gene is TRBD1 (6 bases). This CDR3 has 14 amino acids. Trimming took off 1 base at V and 4 bases at J, with 10 bases between the two ends. Germline V lookup: CDR1 SGHNT, CDR2 YENEEA. CDR3 nucleotide sequence: TGTGCCAGCAGCTTAGGAGTGGGGGCCTATGGCTACACCTTC. Translation: CASSLGVGAYGYTF.

This clone is medium-sized in the sample. This chain links TRBV11-3 with TRBJ2-7; perhaps TRBD1 as D (7 bases). The CDR3 spans 14 residues. Germline CDR1 and CDR2: SGHNT and YENEEA. V was clipped by 3 bases and J by 2 bases, with 11 bases between them. Here the CDR3 reads CASSLEGATYEQYF. In DNA, the CDR3 is TGTGCCAGCAGCTTGGAGGGGGCCACCTACGAGCAGTACTTC.

By share of the sample, this clone is medium-sized. The chain is built from TRBV6-8 and TRBJ2-7, with D perhaps TRBD2 (5 bases). Trimming removed 11 bases at V and 2 bases at J, with 13 bases between. Germline V CDR1 and CDR2: MNHGY, SAAAGT. This CDR3 is 12 amino acids long. CDR3 nucleotide sequence: TGTGCCTCCCGGGAACGCCCCTACGAGCAGTACTTC. This sequence encodes CASRERPYEQYF.

Judged by abundance, this clone is large (0.1 to 1%). V is TRBV6-8 and J is TRBJ2-5; 12 bases fit TRBD2. Germline CDR1 and CDR2: MNHGY and SAAAGT. After removal of 5 bases from V and 3 bases from J, the junction contained 4 bases not matched to a gene. CDR3 size: 15 residues. The CDR3, as DNA: TGTGCCAGCAGTCCTAGCGGGGGGGCTGAAGAGACCCAGTACTTC. This gives the protein CASSPSGGAEETQYF.

For the CDR3, the DNA is TGTGCCAGCAGCGTTTCAGGGGGCGGAGAGACCCAGTACTTC. It translates to CASSVSGGGETQYF. This sequence joins TRBV9 and TRBJ2-5; TRBD1 matches at 8 bases. Losses at the gene ends were 2 bases for V and 4 bases for J; bases not matched to a gene: 4. CDR1 and CDR2 from the germline V gene are SGDLS and YYNGEE. The CDR3 is made up of 14 amino acids.

The sample holds many counts of this clone. This chain links TRBV11-3 with TRBJ2-7; the D call may be TRBD1 or TRBD2 (6 bases each). Germline CDR1 reads SGHNT; CDR2 reads YENEEA. The CDR3 is 15 residues long. Trimming removed 3 bases from V and 6 bases from J, with 18 bases in between. CDR3 DNA sequence: TGTGCCAGCAGCTTTTCTAGGGCTCCGGGGGCCGAGCAGTACTTC. It translates to CASSFSRAPGAEQYF.

This clone has ten or more counts. The V and J genes are TRBV1 and TRBJ2-3; the table's D call of TRBD1 was not tested on the DNA. TRBV1 is termed a pseudogene. CDR3 length equals 14 residues. CDR3 amino acids: CASSLAVSTDTQYF. CDR3 bases: TGCGCCAGCAGCCTTGCAGTTAGCACAGATACGCAGTATTTT.

The J gene is TRBJ2-1, the V gene TRBV5-1, with D hard to call. The CDR3 is 15 residues long. Trimming cost V 3 bases and J 0 bases, with 10 bases left between them. The germline CDR1 and CDR2 sequences are SGHRS and YFSETQ. The CDR3 DNA is TGCGCCAGCAGCTCAGAATCGACCTCCTACAATGAGCAGTTCTTC. As protein: CASSSESTSYNEQFF.